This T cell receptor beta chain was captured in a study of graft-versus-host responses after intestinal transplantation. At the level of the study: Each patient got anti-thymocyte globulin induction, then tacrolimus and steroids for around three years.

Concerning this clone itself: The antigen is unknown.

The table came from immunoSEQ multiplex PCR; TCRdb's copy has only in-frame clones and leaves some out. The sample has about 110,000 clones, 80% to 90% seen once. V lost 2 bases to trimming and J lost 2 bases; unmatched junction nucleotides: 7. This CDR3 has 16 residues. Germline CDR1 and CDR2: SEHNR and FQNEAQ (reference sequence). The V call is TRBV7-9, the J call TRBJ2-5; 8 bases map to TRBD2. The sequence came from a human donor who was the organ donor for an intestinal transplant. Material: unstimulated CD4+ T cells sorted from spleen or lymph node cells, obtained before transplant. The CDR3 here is CASSLYRGTRQETQYF. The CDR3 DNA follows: TGTGCCAGCAGCTTATATCGTGGGACTAGACAAGAGACCCAGTACTTC.